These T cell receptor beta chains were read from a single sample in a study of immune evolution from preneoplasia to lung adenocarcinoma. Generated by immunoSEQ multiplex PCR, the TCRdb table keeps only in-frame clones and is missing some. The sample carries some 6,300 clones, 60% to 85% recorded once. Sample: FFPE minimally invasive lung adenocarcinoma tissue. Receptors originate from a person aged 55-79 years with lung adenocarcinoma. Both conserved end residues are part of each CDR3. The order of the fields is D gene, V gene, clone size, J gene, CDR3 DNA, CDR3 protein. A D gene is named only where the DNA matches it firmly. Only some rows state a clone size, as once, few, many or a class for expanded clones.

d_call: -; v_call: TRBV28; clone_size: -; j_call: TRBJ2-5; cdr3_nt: TGTGCCAGCAGTAGACAGGGCGGGGGTGAGACCCAGTACTTC; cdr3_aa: CASSRQGGGETQYF
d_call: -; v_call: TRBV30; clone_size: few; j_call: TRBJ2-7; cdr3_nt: TGTGCCTGGAGCCGTACCGGACGGAACTACGAGCAGTACTTC; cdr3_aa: CAWSRTGRNYEQYF
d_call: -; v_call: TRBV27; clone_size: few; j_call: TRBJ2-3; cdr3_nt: TGTGCCAGCACAAGGGTCTCCCCGTCCCACGTTAGCGCAGATACGCAGTATTTT; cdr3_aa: CASTRVSPSHVSADTQYF
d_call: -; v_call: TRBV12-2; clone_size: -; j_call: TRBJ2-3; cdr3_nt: TGTGCAAGTCGCTTCCGGCTAGCGGGCACAGATACGCAGTATTTT; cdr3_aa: CASRFRLAGTDTQYF
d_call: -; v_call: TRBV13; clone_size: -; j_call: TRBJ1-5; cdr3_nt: TGTGCCAGCAGCTTAGGGACAGCAAATCAGCCCCAGCATTTT; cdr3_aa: CASSLGTANQPQHF
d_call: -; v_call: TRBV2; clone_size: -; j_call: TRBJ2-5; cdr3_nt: TGTGCCAGCAGTGGGGGAGTGTACCAAGAGACCCAGTACTTC; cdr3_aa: CASSGGVYQETQYF
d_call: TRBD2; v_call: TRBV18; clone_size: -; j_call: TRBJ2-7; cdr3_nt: TGTGCCAGCTCCCCTCCTAGCGGGAAAGGCTACGAGCAGTACTTC; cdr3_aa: CASSPPSGKGYEQYF
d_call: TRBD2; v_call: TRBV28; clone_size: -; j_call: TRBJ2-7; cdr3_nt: TGTGCCAGCAGCCAAACCGGGACTAGCTCCTACGAGCAGTACTTC; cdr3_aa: CASSQTGTSSYEQYF
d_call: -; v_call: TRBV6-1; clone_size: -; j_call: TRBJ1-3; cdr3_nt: TGTGCCAGCAGGCTCATAGGCGGAAACACCATATATTTT; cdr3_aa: CASRLIGGNTIYF
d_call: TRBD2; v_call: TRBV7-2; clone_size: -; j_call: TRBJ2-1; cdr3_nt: TGTGCCAGCAGCTCATCAGGACTAGCGGGAGTAGTTGAGCAGTTCTTC; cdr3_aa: CASSSSGLAGVVEQFF
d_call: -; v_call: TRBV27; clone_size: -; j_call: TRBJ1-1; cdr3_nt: TGTGCCAGCAGTTTAAGGGGTCAGGGTAGGACTGAAGCTTTCTTT; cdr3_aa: CASSLRGQGRTEAFF
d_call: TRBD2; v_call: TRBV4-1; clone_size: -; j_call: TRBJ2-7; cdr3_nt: TGCGCCAGCAGCCAAGGGAGTAACCCTAGCGGGCCGGCCGACGAGCAGTACTTC; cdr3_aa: CASSQGSNPSGPADEQYF
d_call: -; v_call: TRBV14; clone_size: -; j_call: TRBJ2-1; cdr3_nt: TGTGCCAGCAGCCAAGATCGATTACTAGCATCCTACAATGAGCAGTTCTTC; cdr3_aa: CASSQDRLLASYNEQFF
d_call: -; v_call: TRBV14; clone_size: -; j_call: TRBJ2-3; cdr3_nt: TGTGCCAGCAGCCAAGTAGGGAGTCCTAGGGCAGATACGCAGTATTTT; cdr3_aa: CASSQVGSPRADTQYF
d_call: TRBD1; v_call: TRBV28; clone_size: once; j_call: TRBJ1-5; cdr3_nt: TGTGCCAGCAGACGGACAGGGAATCAGCCCCAGCATTTT; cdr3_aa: CASRRTGNQPQHF
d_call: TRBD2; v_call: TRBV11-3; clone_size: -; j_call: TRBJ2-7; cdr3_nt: TGTGCCAGCAGCCACGGGACTAGGAACGAGCAGTACTTC; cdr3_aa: CASSHGTRNEQYF
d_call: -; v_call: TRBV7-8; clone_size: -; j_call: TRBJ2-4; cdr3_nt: TGTGCCAGCAGCTCACTTTCAAACATTCAGTACTTC; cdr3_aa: CASSSLSNIQYF
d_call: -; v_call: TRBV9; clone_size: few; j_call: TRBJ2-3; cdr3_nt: TGTGCCAGAGGACAAACGACATGTACAGATACGCAGTATTTT; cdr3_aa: CARGQTTCTDTQYF
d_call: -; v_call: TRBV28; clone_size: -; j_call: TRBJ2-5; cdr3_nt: TGTGCCAGACGCAACTCGACATGCGAGACCCAGTACTTC; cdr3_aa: CARRNSTCETQYF
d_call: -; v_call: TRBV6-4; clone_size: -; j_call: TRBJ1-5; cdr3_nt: TGTGCCAGCAGTGACGCTGACCCACCCCAGCATTTT; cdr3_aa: CASSDADPPQHF